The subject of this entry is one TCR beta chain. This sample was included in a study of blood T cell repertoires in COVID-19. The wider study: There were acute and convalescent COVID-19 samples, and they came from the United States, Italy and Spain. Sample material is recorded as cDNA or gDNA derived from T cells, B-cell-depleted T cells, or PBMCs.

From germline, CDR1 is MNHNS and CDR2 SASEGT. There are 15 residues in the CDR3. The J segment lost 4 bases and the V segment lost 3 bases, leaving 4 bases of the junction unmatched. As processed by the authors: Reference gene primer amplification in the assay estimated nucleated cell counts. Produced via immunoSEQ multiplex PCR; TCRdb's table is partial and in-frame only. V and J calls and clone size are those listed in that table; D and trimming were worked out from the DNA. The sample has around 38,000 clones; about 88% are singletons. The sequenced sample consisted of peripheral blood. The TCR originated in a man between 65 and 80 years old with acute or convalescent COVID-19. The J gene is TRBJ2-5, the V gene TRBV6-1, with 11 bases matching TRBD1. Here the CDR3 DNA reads TGTGCCAGCAGTGACCGCGGACAGGGGGCAGAGACCCAGTACTTC. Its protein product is CASSDRGQGAETQYF.